What follows describes a single T cell receptor beta chain. This sample is drawn from a study of blood T cell repertoires in COVID-19. For the study at large: Donors in the United States, Italy and Spain gave samples during acute or convalescent COVID-19. Sample material is recorded as cDNA or gDNA derived from T cells, B-cell-depleted T cells, or PBMCs.

Source study methods: Amplification of reference gene primers was used by the study to estimate nucleated cell counts. Assay: immunoSEQ multiplex PCR; the TCRdb copy retains only in-frame clones and omits some. V, J and clone size reflect that table, while D and trimming were determined from the DNA. The sample records under 300,000 clones, approximately 87% being singletons. This CDR3 contains 17 residues. CDR1 is SNHLY and CDR2 is FYNNEI in the germline V gene. Losses at the gene ends were 4 bases for V and 5 bases for J; bases not matched to a gene: 7. Sequencing was performed on peripheral blood. The chain combines TRBV2 with TRBJ2-2, with 13 bases identical to TRBD2. This sequence originates from a man aged 55 to 70 with acute or convalescent COVID-19. The CDR3 reads CASSGLAGGPGTGELFF. For the CDR3, the DNA is TGTGCCAGCAGTGGACTAGCGGGAGGCCCTGGGACCGGGGAGCTGTTTTTT.